Reported below is one T cell receptor (beta chain). This specimen belongs to a study of blood T cell repertoires in COVID-19. Study at large: Acute-phase and convalescent COVID-19 samples originated in the United States, Italy and Spain. PBMCs, B-cell-depleted T cells, or T cells provided the cDNA or gDNA that made up the material.

Trimming stripped 6 bases from V and 6 bases from J, with 17 bases between. From germline, CDR1 is SNHLY and CDR2 FYNNEI. This CDR3 has 15 amino acids. Per the study methods: Reference gene primer amplification gave estimated nucleated cell counts. Profiling relied on immunoSEQ multiplex PCR, and the TCRdb table lists in-frame clones only, not all of them. The V and J calls and clone size are taken from that table; D and trimming were inferred from the DNA. Among approximately 90,000 clones listed, approximately 90% were seen once. The TCR comes from a man aged 60 to 75 with acute or convalescent COVID-19. The rearrangement uses TRBV2 and TRBJ1-4; TRBD1 is a possible D gene (5 bases). Source material: peripheral blood. The CDR3 DNA sequence: TGTGCCAGCAGGAAATACCAGGGTTGGGATGAAAAACTGTTTTTT. Residues: CASRKYQGWDEKLFF.